Following are 30 T cell receptor beta chains from one sample sequenced in a study of CD8+ T cells in alopecia areata. Isolated RNA was reverse transcribed into cDNA used as the sequencing template. Assay: immunoSEQ multiplex PCR; the TCRdb copy retains only in-frame clones and omits some. This table holds 110,000 or so clones, 56% found once. Documented treatment: oral pan-JAK inhibitor, 5-10 mg twice daily. The source material was CD4+ T cells sorted from blood, sampled at week 24, from a patient treated with tofacitinib. Receptors originate from a human donor with alopecia areata.

The chain couples TRBV6-6 to TRBJ1-5, with a weak D call TRBD1 (6 bases). There are 16 residues in the CDR3. Between the trimmed V and J ends, which lost 6 bases and 4 bases, there was a span of 19 bases. The V gene's germline CDR1 is MNHNY and CDR2 SVGAGI (reference sequence). CDR3 in amino acids: CASSPRAGGRNQPQHF. CDR3 in DNA: TGTGCCAGCAGCCCCCGTGCCGGGGGGCGGAATCAGCCCCAGCATTTT.

This chain uses TRBV7-9 with TRBJ1-5, with D unresolved. Germline CDR1 SEHNR, CDR2 FQNEAQ (reference sequence). Trimming stripped 1 base from V and 7 bases from J, with 8 bases between. There are 13 residues in the CDR3. The CDR3 DNA follows: TGTGCCAGCAGCTTAGTAGGTGGACAGCCCCAGCATTTT. It is translated as CASSLVGGQPQHF.

This chain links TRBV18 with TRBJ1-5, with D perhaps matching TRBD1 (5 bases). Trimming took off 5 bases at V and 2 bases at J, with 16 bases between the two ends. The CDR3 contains 16 residues. Germline loops: CDR1 KGHSH, CDR2 LQKENI. The CDR3 is CASSSGQGRGNQPQHF. CDR3 DNA: TGTGCCAGCTCATCCGGGCAGGGTAGAGGCAATCAGCCCCAGCATTTT.

The chain's CDR3 is CASRGDGIYGYTF. The CDR3 nucleotides are TGTGCCAGCAGGGGGGACGGAATCTATGGCTACACCTTC. The genes are TRBV2 and TRBJ1-2; D may be TRBD1 (5 bases). Trimming took off 6 bases at V and 4 bases at J, with 12 bases between the two ends. The CDR3 covers 13 residues. Per germline, CDR1 SNHLY and CDR2 FYNNEI.

The chain carries TRBV13 and TRBJ1-1; TRBD1 agrees at 10 bases. The CDR3 has 16 amino acids. The V gene end was trimmed by 1 base and the J gene end by 3 bases; junction bases not matched to a gene: 5. Germline CDR1 and CDR2: PRHDT and FYEKMQ (reference sequence). In DNA form, the CDR3 reads TGTGCCAGCAGCTTAGATGGGACAGGGGTGGACACTGAAGCTTTCTTT. It codes for CASSLDGTGVDTEAFF.

The rearrangement joins TRBV5-6 to TRBJ1-2, with D unresolved. The CDR3 totals 12 residues. Per germline, CDR1 SGHDT and CDR2 YYEEEE. Trimming took off 7 bases at V and 4 bases at J, with 11 bases between the two ends. The CDR3 coding sequence is TGTGCCAGCCACGAAGGCAGCTATGGCTACACCTTC. Translation gives CASHEGSYGYTF.

The chain carries TRBV4-1 and TRBJ1-5, with 10 bases lining up with TRBD1. Losses at the gene ends were 3 bases for V and 2 bases for J; bases not matched to a gene: 7. The CDR3 is 17 residues long. Germline V lookup: CDR1 MGHRA, CDR2 YSYEKL. As DNA, the CDR3 is TGCGCCAGCAGCCACATTCCGGGACAGGGGCGCAATCAGCCCCAGCATTTT. Translated: CASSHIPGQGRNQPQHF.

This clone came up a few times. This chain links TRBV14 with TRBJ1-2; unclear D gene. The V gene's germline CDR1 is SGHDN and CDR2 FVKESK. The CDR3 runs 13 residues. Trimming stripped 2 bases from V and 2 bases from J, with 6 bases between. Written as DNA, the CDR3 is TGTGCCAGCAGCCAAATGGGGAACTATGGCTACACCTTC. Encoded protein: CASSQMGNYGYTF.

This rearrangement joins TRBV7-2 to TRBJ2-1; D gene unclear. This CDR3 is built from 16 residues. V was cut by 1 base and J by 0 bases, with 10 bases left in between. Germline CDR1 and CDR2: SGHTA and FQGNSA. CDR3 coding DNA: TGTGCCAGCAGCTTAGTAGCAGCCAGCTCCTACAATGAGCAGTTCTTC. Its translation is CASSLVAASSYNEQFF.

V gene TRBV6-5 combines with J gene TRBJ1-5; TRBD1 is a possible D gene (6 bases). The V end lost 4 bases, the J end lost 9 bases, and 10 bases lay between the germline ends. The CDR3 is 12 residues long. CDR1 is MNHEY, CDR2 SVGAGI, per germline. The DNA of the CDR3 is TGTGCCAGCAGTTCCTTCAGGGGGCCCCAGCATTTT. Amino acid sequence: CASSSFRGPQHF.

This clone is a singleton in its sample. The V gene is TRBV9, the J gene TRBJ2-5; perhaps TRBD2 as D (5 bases). Germline CDR1 reads SGDLS; CDR2 reads YYNGEE. Between the trimmed V and J ends, which lost 0 bases and 4 bases, there was a span of 16 bases. The CDR3 runs 16 residues. Here the CDR3 DNA reads TGTGCCAGCAGCGTAGAGCCTAGCTCAAGGTTAGAGACCCAGTACTTC. Translating it yields CASSVEPSSRLETQYF.

CDR3 nucleotides: TGTGCCTGGAGTGGGGGGAGCTCACCCCTCCACTTT. The encoded protein is CAWSGGSSPLHF. The chain recombines TRBV30 with TRBJ1-6; D possibly corresponds to TRBD1 (5 bases). In germline, CDR1 is GTSNPN, CDR2 SVGIG (reference sequence). The V end lost 1 base, the J end lost 10 bases, and 8 bases lay between the germline ends. The CDR3 extends over 12 amino acids.

This clone was found a few times. The J gene is TRBJ2-7, the V gene TRBV5-6; D is unclear. The CDR3 is 13 amino acids. V was cut by 0 bases and J by 6 bases, with 10 bases left in between. Germline assignment: CDR1 SGHDT and CDR2 YYEEEE. The CDR3 loop is CASSLGRPAEQYF. In nucleotides, the CDR3 is TGTGCCAGCAGCTTGGGCCGGCCCGCCGAGCAGTACTTC.

The rearrangement links TRBV11-2 to TRBJ1-5; 9 bases are shared with TRBD1. The CDR3 has 15 residues. The trim removed 6 bases at V and 2 bases at J, leaving 5 bases unmatched. Germline V gene data show CDR1 as SGHAT and CDR2 as FQNNGV. The CDR3 region has the DNA TGTGCCAGCAGTACGGGACAGGGAGGCAATCAGCCCCAGCATTTT. This gives the protein CASSTGQGGNQPQHF. Using reference TRBV11-2 and TRBJ1-5 for the parts outside the CDR3, the full variable domain is EAGVAQSPRYKIIEKRQSVAFWCNPISGHATLYWYQQILGQGPKLLIQFQNNGVVDDSQLPKDRFSAERLKGVDSTLKIQPAKLEDSAVYLCASSTGQGGNQPQHFGDGTRLSIL.

This clone was seen a single time. Other DNA sequences of this sample code for an identical CDR3. The V and J genes are TRBV30 and TRBJ2-5; D is unclear. The CDR3 spans 11 residues. From germline, CDR1 is GTSNPN and CDR2 SVGIG (reference sequence). Trimming took 0 bases from V and 4 from J, leaving 3 bases between them. CDR3 residues: CAWSVGETQYF. As DNA, the CDR3 is TGTGCCTGGAGTGTTGGAGAGACCCAGTACTTC.

The chain recombines TRBV5-1 with TRBJ2-7; D perhaps matches TRBD1 (6 bases). The length of the CDR3 is 13 residues. From germline, CDR1 is SGHRS and CDR2 YFSETQ. The ends were cut back, 4 bases at V and 2 bases at J, with 10 bases in the middle. CDR3 nucleotides: TGCGCCAGCAGCAGGGACAACACCTACGAGCAGTACTTC. Its protein product is CASSRDNTYEQYF.

The chain recombines TRBV5-1 with TRBJ2-3, with D possibly matching TRBD2 (5 bases). The germline CDR1 and CDR2 sequences are SGHRS and YFSETQ. The CDR3 is 16 residues long. V gave up 4 bases and J gave up 6 bases, with 21 bases separating them. CDR3: CASSRVLRAVGDTQYF. The CDR3 bases are TGCGCCAGCAGCCGGGTGTTGAGGGCGGTGGGGGATACGCAGTATTTT.

This chain connects TRBV18 to TRBJ1-1; D not resolved. V was trimmed by 4 bases and J by 0 bases, leaving 9 bases between them. The CDR3 runs 14 residues. In germline, CDR1 is KGHSH, CDR2 LQKENI. DNA for the CDR3: TGTGCCAGCTCACTTCGGGAAATGAACACTGAAGCTTTCTTT. Its protein product is CASSLREMNTEAFF. Drawing the rest from reference TRBV18 and TRBJ1-1, the complete variable domain is NAGVMQNPRHLVRRRGQEARLRCSPMKGHSHVYWYRQLPEEGLKFMVYLQKENIIDESGMPKERFSAEFPKEGPSILRIQQVVRGDSAAYFCASSLREMNTEAFFGQGTRLTVV.

V is TRBV30 and J is TRBJ2-7; the match to TRBD1 covers 7 bases. V lost 4 bases, J lost 4 bases, and 10 bases stayed unmatched. Germline lookup yields CDR1 GTSNPN and CDR2 SVGIG (reference sequence). CDR3 length: 14 amino acids. CDR3 sequence: CAWTARDRFYEQYF. The DNA for the CDR3 is TGTGCCTGGACTGCCCGGGACAGATTTTACGAGCAGTACTTC.

A note on this clone: Other DNA variants within this sample encode the same CDR3. The CDR3 nucleotides are TGTGCCAGCAGCTTAGTTGAGGGAAATCAGCCCCAGCATTTT. The encoded protein is CASSLVEGNQPQHF. V gene TRBV7-2 combines with J gene TRBJ1-5; D not certain. Germline CDR1 and CDR2: SGHTA and FQGNSA. This CDR3 contains 14 residues. V lost 1 base and J lost 4, with 8 bases in between.

This clone was seen once. The V and J genes are TRBV4-3 and TRBJ1-3; D remains ambiguous. Trimming left V 5 bases short and J 3 bases short, with 8 bases between. Looked up from germline, CDR1 is LGHNA and CDR2 is YSLEER. CDR3 length: 13 amino acids. CDR3 DNA: TGCGCCAGCAGCTTCGTAGGTGGAAACACCATATATTTT. Protein: CASSFVGGNTIYF.

V gene TRBV10-3 combines with J gene TRBJ1-5; the D gene is possibly TRBD1 (6 bases). Germline V lookup: CDR1 ENHRY, CDR2 SYGVKD. The CDR3 contains 13 residues. V gave up 6 bases and J gave up 3 bases, with 9 bases separating them. DNA for the CDR3: TGTGCCATCAGACAGGGCCTCAATCAGCCCCAGCATTTT. Encoded protein: CAIRQGLNQPQHF.

This clone came up a few times. The chain is built from TRBV30 and TRBJ1-2; no definite D call. V was trimmed by 0 bases and J by 4 bases, leaving 12 bases between them. This CDR3 has 14 amino acids. CDR1 GTSNPN and CDR2 SVGIG come from the germline V gene (reference sequence). The DNA of the CDR3 is TGTGCCTGGAGTGTACGGGAGTCAGGCTATGGCTACACCTTC. It translates to CAWSVRESGYGYTF.

The table lists this clone with a count of one. The chain carries TRBV5-1 and TRBJ2-7, with D perhaps TRBD2 (6 bases). Trimming cost V 5 bases and J 3 bases, with 15 bases left between them. Germline CDR1 SGHRS, CDR2 YFSETQ. The CDR3 sequence is 14 residues long. CDR3 amino acids: CASREGPADYEQYF. DNA of the CDR3: TGCGCCAGCAGGGAGGGGCCCGCCGACTACGAGCAGTACTTC.

The chain recombines TRBV11-2 with TRBJ2-7; tentative D call: TRBD1 (6 bases). V dropped 6 bases and J dropped 3 bases, with 9 bases sitting between them. The CDR3 consists of 12 residues. Germline values: CDR1 SGHAT, CDR2 FQNNGV. The CDR3 spells CASRMTGYEQYF. The CDR3 bases are TGTGCCAGCAGGATGACAGGCTACGAGCAGTACTTC.

The J gene is TRBJ1-2, the V gene TRBV7-9; maybe TRBD1 (5 bases). Trimming stripped 1 base from V and 0 bases from J, with 9 bases between. The germline CDR1 and CDR2 sequences are SEHNR and FQNEAQ (reference sequence). The CDR3 runs to 15 residues. The CDR3 DNA follows: TGTGCCAGCAGCTTAGAACTGGGGGCTAACTATGGCTACACCTTC. As protein: CASSLELGANYGYTF.

The chain combines TRBV5-1 with TRBJ2-1, with a weak D call TRBD2 (5 bases). Deletions cut 0 bases from V and 4 bases from J, with 14 bases between. The germline CDR1 and CDR2 sequences are SGHRS and YFSETQ. CDR3 length: 16 residues. The CDR3 here is CASSLDYSPGYNEQFF. CDR3 nucleotide sequence: TGCGCCAGCAGCTTGGATTATAGCCCGGGGTACAATGAGCAGTTCTTC.

The chain joins TRBV7-2 to TRBJ1-6; 8 positions match TRBD1. This CDR3 region has 16 residues. J was trimmed by 9 bases and V by 1 base; bases with no gene match: 8. The germline V gene has CDR1 SGHTA and CDR2 FQGNSA. The CDR3 sequence is CASSLERGQGGSPLHF. DNA of the CDR3: TGTGCCAGCAGCTTAGAGCGCGGACAGGGTGGTTCACCCCTCCACTTT.

V gene TRBV27 combines with J gene TRBJ1-1, with D tentatively TRBD1 (5 bases). Germline V gene lookup returns CDR1 MNHEY and CDR2 SMNVEV (reference sequence). The V gene lost 1 base and the J gene lost 0 bases, with 9 bases spanning the gap. This CDR3 is built from 15 residues. The CDR3 here is CASSLWGGLNTEAFF. CDR3 coding DNA: TGTGCCAGCAGTTTATGGGGGGGACTGAACACTGAAGCTTTCTTT.

The chain employs TRBV6-4 and TRBJ2-2; no definite D call. Looked up from germline, CDR1 is MRHNA and CDR2 is SNTAGT. V was trimmed by 5 bases and J by 3 bases, leaving 4 bases between them. CDR3 size: 12 residues. CDR3 nucleotides: TGTGCCAGCAGTCCCGACACCGGGGAGCTGTTTTTT. It codes for CASSPDTGELFF.